This T cell receptor (beta chain) was captured by sequencing in a study of beta chain features in type 1 diabetes. Study results and caveats: Patients' naive, central memory and regulatory TCRB repertoires appeared more alike than those of healthy donors. TCRB CDR3s were moderately but significantly shorter in Type 1 diabetes patients in all four CD4+ subsets.

This clone turned up a few times. Antigen specificity is unknown. The authors reverse transcribed all of the isolated RNA, so sequencing captured expressed TCRB transcripts. Method: immunoSEQ multiplex PCR; TCRdb's copy keeps in-frame clones and lacks some. The table shows almost 350,000 clones, with roughly a tenth occurring only once. Germline loops: CDR1 SNHLY, CDR2 FYNNEI. Trimming took 10 bases from V and 1 from J, leaving 13 bases between them. The CDR3 is 13 amino acids. Sequenced input: central memory CD4+ T cells from blood. The source of this sequence is a man aged 30 to 39 with type 1 diabetes. The chain uses TRBV2 and TRBJ1-1; TRBD1 is a possible D gene (5 bases). CDR3 sequence: CATESDTNTEAFF. The DNA of the CDR3 is TGTGCCACAGAGTCGGACACGAACACTGAAGCTTTCTTT.